This T cell receptor (beta chain) was profiled in a study of T-cell reconstitution after alpha-beta-depleted transplantation in children. It was with unique molecular identifiers that the TCRbeta library was prepared. Each CDR3 protein gets one entry after TCRdb re-called the PCR reads with MiXCR. The sample carries about 270,000 distinct CDR3 sequences, 9.9% recorded once. Sample: PBMCs from the stem cell graft donor, taken from the stem cell graft. The clonotype was recovered from a human donor who donated a stem cell graft to a child with SCID.

The CDR3, as DNA: TGCAGTGGAATACTAGCGGGGGCATATGGGAATGAGCAGTTCTTC. This sequence encodes CSGILAGAYGNEQFF. The chain recombines TRBV20-1 with TRBJ2-1, with 11 bases aligning to TRBD2. The CDR3 totals 15 residues. The germline CDR1 and CDR2 sequences are DFQATT and SNEGSKA (reference sequence). J gave up 7 bases and V 7 bases, and 12 bases lay outside the gene matches.